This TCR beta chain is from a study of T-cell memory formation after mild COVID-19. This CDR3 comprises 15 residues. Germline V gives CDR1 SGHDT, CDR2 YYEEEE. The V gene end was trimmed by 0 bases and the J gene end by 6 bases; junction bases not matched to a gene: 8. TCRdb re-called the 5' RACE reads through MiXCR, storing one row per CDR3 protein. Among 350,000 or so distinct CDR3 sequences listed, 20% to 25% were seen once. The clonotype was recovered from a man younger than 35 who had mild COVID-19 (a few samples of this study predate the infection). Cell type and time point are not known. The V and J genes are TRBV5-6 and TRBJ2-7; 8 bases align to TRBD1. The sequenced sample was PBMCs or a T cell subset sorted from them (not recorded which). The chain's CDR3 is CASSLAGETGAEQYF. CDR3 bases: TGTGCCAGCAGCTTGGCCGGTGAGACAGGGGCCGAGCAGTACTTC.